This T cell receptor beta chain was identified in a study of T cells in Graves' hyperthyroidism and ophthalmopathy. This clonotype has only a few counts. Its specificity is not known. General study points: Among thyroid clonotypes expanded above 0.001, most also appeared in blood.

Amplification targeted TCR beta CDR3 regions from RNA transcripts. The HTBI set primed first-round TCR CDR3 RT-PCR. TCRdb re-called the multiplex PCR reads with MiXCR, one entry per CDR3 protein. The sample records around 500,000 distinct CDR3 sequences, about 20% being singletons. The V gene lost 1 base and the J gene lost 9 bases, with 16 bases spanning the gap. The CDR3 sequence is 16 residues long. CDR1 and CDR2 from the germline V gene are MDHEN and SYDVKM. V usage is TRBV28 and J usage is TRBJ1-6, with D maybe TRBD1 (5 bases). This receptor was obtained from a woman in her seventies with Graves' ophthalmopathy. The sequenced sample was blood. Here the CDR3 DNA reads TGTGCCAGCAGTTTATCCCCCGGGGCCGGTTTTTCACCCCTCCACTTT. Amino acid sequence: CASSLSPGAGFSPLHF.